These T cell receptor beta chains were read from a single sample in a study of CD8 T cells in Susac syndrome. TCRdb used MiXCR to reprocess the immunoSEQ multiplex PCR reads, holding one entry per CDR3 protein. The sample lists about 200,000 distinct CDR3 sequences; roughly 95% were seen once. The material sequenced was CD4+ T cells from PBMCs. Receptors originate from a human donor with multiple sclerosis. Both conserved end residues are part of each CDR3. Each record gives: clone size, V gene, J gene, CDR3 length, D gene, CDR3 protein. The D gene is left open where the match is weak. Clone size appears in some rows only: once, few, many, or a class for an expanded clone.

clone_size: NA; v_call: TRBV27; j_call: TRBJ1-6; cdr3_length: 15; d_call: TRBD1; cdr3_aa: CASSLSTGNNSPLHF
clone_size: NA; v_call: TRBV27; j_call: TRBJ1-6; cdr3_length: 14; d_call: NA; cdr3_aa: CASSSSSYNSPLHF
clone_size: NA; v_call: TRBV30; j_call: TRBJ2-1; cdr3_length: 13; d_call: NA; cdr3_aa: CAWSMREVSEQFF
clone_size: NA; v_call: TRBV29-1; j_call: TRBJ2-1; cdr3_length: 13; d_call: NA; cdr3_aa: CSVESAAYNEQFF
clone_size: few; v_call: TRBV6-5; j_call: TRBJ2-5; cdr3_length: 15; d_call: NA; cdr3_aa: CASSYSTRYQETQYF
clone_size: NA; v_call: TRBV3-1; j_call: TRBJ1-2; cdr3_length: 18; d_call: NA; cdr3_aa: CASSHAPSSPRGDYGYTF
clone_size: NA; v_call: TRBV30; j_call: TRBJ1-2; cdr3_length: 11; d_call: NA; cdr3_aa: CAWSGGAGYTF
clone_size: NA; v_call: TRBV29-1; j_call: TRBJ2-1; cdr3_length: 13; d_call: NA; cdr3_aa: CSVGVRARNEQFF
clone_size: NA; v_call: TRBV5-1; j_call: TRBJ2-4; cdr3_length: 13; d_call: NA; cdr3_aa: CASSSRASSIQYF
clone_size: NA; v_call: TRBV5-1; j_call: TRBJ2-7; cdr3_length: 15; d_call: TRBD1; cdr3_aa: CASSYFRDSSTEQYF
clone_size: NA; v_call: TRBV29-1; j_call: TRBJ2-3; cdr3_length: 12; d_call: NA; cdr3_aa: CSVEEGLGKQYF
clone_size: NA; v_call: TRBV12-3/TRBV12-4; j_call: TRBJ2-7; cdr3_length: 15; d_call: TRBD2; cdr3_aa: CASSLLAGPSYEQYF